This section outlines one TCR beta chain sequence together with its context. The data stem from a study of T cell responses to AZD1222 COVID-19 vaccine. The repertoire was sequenced with immunoSEQ multiplex PCR; TCRdb's copy has only in-frame clones and lacks some. Of approximately 92,000 clones in the sample, around 86% are singletons; the top ten hold about 10%. The germline V gene has CDR1 MNHEY and CDR2 SVGAGI. The CDR3 spans 15 residues. Trimming cost V 8 bases and J 6 bases; bases outside gene matches: 14. Sequencing was performed on peripheral blood, taken on day 0 of AZD1222 vaccination. The TCR comes from an adult in good health. This chain connects TRBV6-5 to TRBJ2-7; 9 nucleotides match TRBD2. The CDR3 DNA is TGTGCCAGCGGGGCTAGCGGGGCCGTTACGGGCGAGCAGTACTTC. Protein: CASGASGAVTGEQYF.